The present entry profiles one T cell receptor (beta chain) with its context. This record belongs to a study of T cell changes during pregnancy in multiple sclerosis. Using immunoSEQ multiplex PCR, the repertoire was profiled, and TCRdb retains in-frame clones only, with some absent. The table shows 48,000 or so clones, with roughly 92% occurring only once. The V gene lost 7 bases and the J gene lost 2 bases, with 14 bases spanning the gap. Germline lookup yields CDR1 MNHEY and CDR2 SVGAGI. The CDR3 totals 14 residues. V is TRBV6-5 and J is TRBJ2-5, with D perhaps TRBD1 (6 bases). The material was CD4+ T cells from peripheral blood mononuclear cells, obtained in the second trimester of pregnancy. This receptor was taken from a female donor in good health, enrolled as a control in a pregnancy study. CDR3 region: CASNSQGVQETQYF. The CDR3 nucleotides are TGTGCCAGCAACTCACAGGGAGTTCAAGAGACCCAGTACTTC.